The present T cell receptor (beta chain) was sequenced within a study of cytomegalovirus exposure and HLA in healthy donors. Study details: Drawn from HLA-typed donors, approximately 86 million unique TCRs were held in an early data release.

As concerns this clone: The target antigen is unknown.

The PCR was carried out with 60 Vbeta primers and 13 Jbeta primers. Sequenced by immunoSEQ multiplex PCR; TCRdb stores in-frame clones only, minus some. The sample lists 75,000 to 80,000 clones; more than 60% were seen once. The CDR3 loop spans 13 amino acids. In germline, CDR1 is ENHRY, CDR2 SYGVKD. V lost 4 bases and J lost 6; bases outside the gene matches: 3. Each of the donors was a healthy bone marrow donor. Study-wide results and caveats: A missense variant in DCLRE1C was later tied to TCR beta V- and J-gene trimming. TCR association rates varied by HLA locus in a later analysis, with DRB1 highest and HLA-C lowest.

The chain links TRBV10-3 to TRBJ2-1, with TRBD1 matching over 7 bases. Sequenced: PBMCs. This TCR was sampled from a man aged 40-49 years in good health and CMV-seronegative. CDR3 protein: CAISVGQANEQFF. The CDR3 DNA reads as TGTGCCATCAGTGTCGGACAGGCCAATGAGCAGTTCTTC.